This T cell receptor (beta chain) was recorded in a study of shared clonotypes between healthy human individuals. Overall study context: The study drew on a couple of women and a few men aged 18 to 49 as donors. Study outcomes and limitations: What naive subsets generally showed was a larger estimated richness than memory subsets showed.

Positively selected for CCR7, the CD45RO-negative cells used as naive CD8 cells excluded terminally differentiated effector memory CD45RA+ cells. All donors were Caucasian adults living in Nashville, Tennessee. In the sorted-subset replicate PCRs, 150 to 200 ng DNA, roughly 30,000 T cell genomes, was used. The method was immunoSEQ multiplex PCR; TCRdb's version includes in-frame clones alone and lacks a portion of them. The sample has approximately 1.9 million clones, about 94% seen once; the top ten hold approximately 1.6%. Notes on this clone: What it recognizes is unknown.

V was clipped by 1 base and J by 6 bases, with 15 bases between them. This CDR3 is 15 amino acids long. CDR1 and CDR2 (germline): MGHRA, YSYEKL. This clonotype originated in a man between 18 and 35 years old in good health. Some clones in this sample may be carry-over from other donors' samples. The sequencing input was naive CD8+ T cells from PBMCs. The chain joins TRBV4-1 to TRBJ1-2; D is possibly TRBD1 (5 bases). Here the CDR3 DNA reads TGCGCCAGCAGCCAAGCCCAGGGATTGGCTCATGGCTACACCTTC. Encoded protein: CASSQAQGLAHGYTF.